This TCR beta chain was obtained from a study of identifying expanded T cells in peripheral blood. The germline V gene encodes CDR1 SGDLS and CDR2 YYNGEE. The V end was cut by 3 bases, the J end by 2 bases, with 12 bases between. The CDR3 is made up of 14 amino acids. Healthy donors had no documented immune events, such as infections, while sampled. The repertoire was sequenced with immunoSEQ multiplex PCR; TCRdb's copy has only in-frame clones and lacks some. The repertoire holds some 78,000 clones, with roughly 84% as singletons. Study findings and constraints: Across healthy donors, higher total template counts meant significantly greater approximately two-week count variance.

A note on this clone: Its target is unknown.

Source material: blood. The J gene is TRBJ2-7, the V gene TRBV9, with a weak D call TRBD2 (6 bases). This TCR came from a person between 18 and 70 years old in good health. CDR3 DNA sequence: TGTGCCAGCAGCGCGGGGGTGACAGCCTACGAGCAGTACTTC. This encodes CASSAGVTAYEQYF. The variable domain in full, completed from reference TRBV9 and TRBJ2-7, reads DSGVTQTPKHLITATGQRVTLRCSPRSGDLSVYWYQQSLDQGLQFLIQYYNGEERAKGNILERFSAQQFPDLHSELNLSSLELGDSALYFCASSAGVTAYEQYFGPGTRLTVT.